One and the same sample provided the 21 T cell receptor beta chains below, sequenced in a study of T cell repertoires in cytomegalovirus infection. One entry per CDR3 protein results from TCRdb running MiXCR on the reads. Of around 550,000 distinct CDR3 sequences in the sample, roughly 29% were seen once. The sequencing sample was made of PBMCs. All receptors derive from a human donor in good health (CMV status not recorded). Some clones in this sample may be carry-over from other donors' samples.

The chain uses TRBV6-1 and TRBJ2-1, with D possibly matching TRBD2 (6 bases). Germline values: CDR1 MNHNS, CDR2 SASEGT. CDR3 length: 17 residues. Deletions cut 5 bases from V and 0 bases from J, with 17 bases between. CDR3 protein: CASSTWDSPSSYNEQFF. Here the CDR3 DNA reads TGTGCCAGCAGTACTTGGGACTCACCCAGCTCCTACAATGAGCAGTTCTTC.

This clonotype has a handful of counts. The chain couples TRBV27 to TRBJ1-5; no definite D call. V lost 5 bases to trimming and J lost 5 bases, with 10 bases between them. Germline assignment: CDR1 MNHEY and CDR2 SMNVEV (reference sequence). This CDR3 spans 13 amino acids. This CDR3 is CASSPEAYQPQHF. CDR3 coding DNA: TGTGCCAGCAGTCCAGAAGCTTATCAGCCCCAGCATTTT.

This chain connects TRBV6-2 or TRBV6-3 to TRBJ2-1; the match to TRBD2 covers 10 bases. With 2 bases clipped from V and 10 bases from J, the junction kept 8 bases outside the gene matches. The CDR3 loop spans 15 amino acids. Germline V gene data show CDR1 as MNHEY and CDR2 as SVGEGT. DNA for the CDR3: TGTGCCAGCAGTTACCCGGGACTAGCGTTCGGGGAGCAGTTCTTC. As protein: CASSYPGLAFGEQFF.

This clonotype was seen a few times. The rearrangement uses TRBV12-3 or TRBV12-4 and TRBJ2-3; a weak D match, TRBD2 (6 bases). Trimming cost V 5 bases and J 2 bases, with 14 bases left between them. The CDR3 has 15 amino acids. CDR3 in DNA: TGTGCCAGCAGTGGGGATAGCGGCCTCACAGATACGCAGTATTTT. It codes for CASSGDSGLTDTQYF.

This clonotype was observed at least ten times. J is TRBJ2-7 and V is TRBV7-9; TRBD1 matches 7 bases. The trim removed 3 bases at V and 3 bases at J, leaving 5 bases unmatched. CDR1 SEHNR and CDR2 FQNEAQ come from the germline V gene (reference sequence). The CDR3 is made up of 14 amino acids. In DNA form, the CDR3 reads TGTGCCAGCAGCTTTGGGCAGGGGGTCTACGAGCAGTACTTC. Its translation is CASSFGQGVYEQYF.

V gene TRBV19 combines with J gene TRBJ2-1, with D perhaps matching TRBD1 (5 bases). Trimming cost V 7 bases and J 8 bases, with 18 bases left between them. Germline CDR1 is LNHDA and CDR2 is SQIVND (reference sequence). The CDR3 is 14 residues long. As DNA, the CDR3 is TGTGCCAGTAAAAGGCAGGCAACAGGCGATGAGCAGTTCTTC. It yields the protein CASKRQATGDEQFF.

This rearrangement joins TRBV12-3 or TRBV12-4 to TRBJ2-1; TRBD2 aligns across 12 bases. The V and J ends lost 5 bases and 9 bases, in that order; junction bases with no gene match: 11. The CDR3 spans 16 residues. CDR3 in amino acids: CASSARLAGEVGEQFF. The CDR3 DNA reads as TGTGCCAGCAGTGCCCGACTAGCGGGAGAGGTGGGTGAGCAGTTCTTC.

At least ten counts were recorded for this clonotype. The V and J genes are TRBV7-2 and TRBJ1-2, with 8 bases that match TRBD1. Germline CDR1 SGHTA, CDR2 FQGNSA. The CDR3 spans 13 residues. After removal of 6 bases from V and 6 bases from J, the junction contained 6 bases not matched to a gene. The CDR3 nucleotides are TGTGCCAGCAGTCGGGACAGGATCGATGGCTACACCTTC. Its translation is CASSRDRIDGYTF.

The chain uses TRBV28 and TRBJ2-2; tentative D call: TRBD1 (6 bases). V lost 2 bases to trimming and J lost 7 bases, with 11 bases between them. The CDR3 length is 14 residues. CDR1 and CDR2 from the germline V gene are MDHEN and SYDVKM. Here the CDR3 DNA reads TGTGCCAGCAGTTTACAGGGGAGACACGGGGAGCTGTTTTTT. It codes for CASSLQGRHGELFF.

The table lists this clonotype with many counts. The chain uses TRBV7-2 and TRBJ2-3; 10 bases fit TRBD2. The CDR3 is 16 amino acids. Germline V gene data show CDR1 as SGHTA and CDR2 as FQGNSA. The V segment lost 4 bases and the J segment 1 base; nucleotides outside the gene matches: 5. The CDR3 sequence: CASSSAAGGGTDTQYF. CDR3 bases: TGTGCCAGCAGCTCGGCAGCGGGAGGGGGCACAGATACGCAGTATTTT.

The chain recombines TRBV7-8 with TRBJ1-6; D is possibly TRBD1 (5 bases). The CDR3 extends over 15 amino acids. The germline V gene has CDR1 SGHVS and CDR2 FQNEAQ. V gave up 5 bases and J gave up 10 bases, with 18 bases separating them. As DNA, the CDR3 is TGTGCCAGCAGCCCAACGGCCCTTAGGGGCTCACCCCTCCACTTT. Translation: CASSPTALRGSPLHF.

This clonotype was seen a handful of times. CDR3 amino acids: CASSLKVRFAETQYF. CDR3 bases: TGTGCCAGCAGCTTAAAGGTTAGGTTTGCTGAGACCCAGTACTTC. This sequence joins TRBV7-9 and TRBJ2-5, with D uncertain. Germline lookup yields CDR1 SEHNR and CDR2 FQNEAQ (reference sequence). Trimming left V 2 bases short and J 5 bases short, with 15 bases between. The CDR3 is made up of 15 amino acids.

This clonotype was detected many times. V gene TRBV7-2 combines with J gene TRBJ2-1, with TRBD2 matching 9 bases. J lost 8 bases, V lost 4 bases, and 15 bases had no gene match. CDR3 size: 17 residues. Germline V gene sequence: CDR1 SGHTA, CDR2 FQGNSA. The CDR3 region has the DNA TGTGCCAGCAGCTACACACCGGGGGGGAGCGGGAGGCATGAGCAGTTCTTC. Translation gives CASSYTPGGSGRHEQFF.

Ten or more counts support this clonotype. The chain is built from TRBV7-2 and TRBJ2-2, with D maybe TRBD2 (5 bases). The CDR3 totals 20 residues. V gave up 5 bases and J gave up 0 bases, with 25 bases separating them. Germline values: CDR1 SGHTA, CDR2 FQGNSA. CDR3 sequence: CASSTLNDPTRASNTGELFF. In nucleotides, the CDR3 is TGTGCCAGCAGCACCCTAAACGACCCCACGCGGGCCTCGAACACCGGGGAGCTGTTTTTT. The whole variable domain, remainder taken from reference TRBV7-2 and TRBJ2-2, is GAGVSQSPSNKVTEKGKDVELRCDPISGHTALYWYRQSLGQGLEFLIYFQGNSAPDKSGLPSDRFSAERTGGSVSTLTIQRTQQEDSAVYLCASSTLNDPTRASNTGELFFGEGSRLTVL.

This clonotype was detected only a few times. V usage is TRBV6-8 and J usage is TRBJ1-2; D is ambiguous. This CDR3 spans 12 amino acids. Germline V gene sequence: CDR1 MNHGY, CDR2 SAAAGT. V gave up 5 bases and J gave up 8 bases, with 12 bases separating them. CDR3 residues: CASSTKRVGYTF. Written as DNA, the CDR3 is TGTGCCAGCAGTACAAAAAGGGTGGGCTACACCTTC.

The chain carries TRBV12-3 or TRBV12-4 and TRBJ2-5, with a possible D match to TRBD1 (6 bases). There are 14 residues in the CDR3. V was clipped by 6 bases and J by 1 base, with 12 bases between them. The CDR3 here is CASSWGQPQETQYF. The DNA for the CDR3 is TGTGCCAGCAGCTGGGGGCAGCCCCAAGAGACCCAGTACTTC.

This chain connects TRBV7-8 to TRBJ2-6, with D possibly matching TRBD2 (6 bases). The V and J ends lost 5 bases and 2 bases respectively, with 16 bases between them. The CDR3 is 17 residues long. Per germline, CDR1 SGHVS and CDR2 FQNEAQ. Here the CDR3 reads CASSLPLGGAGANVLTF. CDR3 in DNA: TGTGCCAGCAGCCTTCCCCTCGGGGGAGCTGGGGCCAACGTCCTGACTTTC.

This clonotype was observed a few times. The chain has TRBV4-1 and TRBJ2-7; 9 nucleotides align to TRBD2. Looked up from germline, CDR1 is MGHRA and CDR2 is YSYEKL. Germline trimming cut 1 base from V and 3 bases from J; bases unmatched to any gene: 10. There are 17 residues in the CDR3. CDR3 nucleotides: TGCGCCAGCAGCCAAGGTCGTCTAGCGGGGCCCGACTACGAGCAGTACTTC. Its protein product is CASSQGRLAGPDYEQYF.

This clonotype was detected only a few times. The CDR3 nucleotides read TGTGCCAGCAGCCCCGGACTAGCGGGTTACTACGAGCAGTACTTC. It yields the protein CASSPGLAGYYEQYF. The chain joins TRBV11-2 to TRBJ2-7; 11 bases are shared with TRBD2. The germline V gene has CDR1 SGHAT and CDR2 FQNNGV. V dropped 5 bases and J dropped 3; count of bases not matched to a gene: 6. The CDR3 spans 15 residues.

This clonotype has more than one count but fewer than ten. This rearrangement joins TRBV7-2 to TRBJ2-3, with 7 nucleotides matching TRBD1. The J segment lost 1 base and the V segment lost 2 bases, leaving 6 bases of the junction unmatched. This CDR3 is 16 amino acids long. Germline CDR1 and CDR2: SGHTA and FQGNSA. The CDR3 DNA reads TGTGCCAGCAGCTTAACAGGGGTTTTCGGCACAGATACGCAGTATTTT. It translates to CASSLTGVFGTDTQYF.

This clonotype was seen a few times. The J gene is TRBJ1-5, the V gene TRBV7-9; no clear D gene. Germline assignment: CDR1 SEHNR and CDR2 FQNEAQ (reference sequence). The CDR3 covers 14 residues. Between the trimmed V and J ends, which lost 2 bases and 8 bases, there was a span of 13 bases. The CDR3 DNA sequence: TGTGCCAGCAGCTTAATGGGGTTCGGGGAGCCCCAGCATTTT. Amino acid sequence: CASSLMGFGEPQHF.